This T cell receptor beta chain was documented in a study of blood T cell repertoires in COVID-19. Study context: Specimens from acute and convalescent COVID-19 originated in the United States, Italy and Spain. Sample material is recorded as cDNA or gDNA derived from T cells, B-cell-depleted T cells, or PBMCs.

Per the original data handling: Scientists estimated how many nucleated cells there were by amplifying reference gene primers. Repertoires were generated with immunoSEQ multiplex PCR, while TCRdb's copy carries only in-frame clones and drops some. The V and J calls and clone size were taken over from that table, and D and trimming were inferred from the DNA. The sample records more than 90,000 clones, roughly nine tenths being singletons. The CDR3 totals 11 residues. CDR1 is MDHEN, CDR2 SYDVKM, per germline. The V and J ends lost 3 bases and 6 bases respectively, with 3 bases between them. This clonotype originated in a human donor in a cohort sampled during active COVID-19. J is TRBJ2-1 and V is TRBV28; no reliable D call. The sequenced sample was peripheral blood. CDR3 sequence: CASSLANEQFF. DNA for the CDR3: TGTGCCAGCAGTTTGGCCAATGAGCAGTTCTTC.